This T cell receptor beta chain emerged from a study of blood T cells in healthy people across ages. Study-level results: Aged donors had fewer naive CD4+ cells and lower diversity than long-lived donors.

Remarks on this clonotype: The antigen is undetermined.

The extraction recovered at least 6 micrograms of total RNA per sample. The authors ran a second PCR of about 7 to 12 cycles using a sample-barcoded 5' primer and a J-beta primer mix. MiXCR was run by TCRdb on the 5' RACE reads, yielding one entry per CDR3 protein. This table holds over 750,000 distinct CDR3 sequences, approximately 25% found once. Germline V gives CDR1 SQVTM, CDR2 ANQGSEA. Germline trimming cut 6 bases from V and 4 bases from J; bases unmatched to any gene: 8. The CDR3 length is 13 residues. The same data also went into a second study, on T cells of mothers and their children. That work adds: Every microgram of extracted RNA entered cDNA synthesis, approximately 1.5 ug per 15 ul.

The sample taken for sequencing was blood. J is TRBJ1-2 and V is TRBV29-1; 7 bases are shared with TRBD1. This TCR was sampled from a boy younger than 18 in good health. As DNA, the CDR3 is TGCAGCGTACCAACAGGGGCTGGCTATGGCTACACCTTC. Amino acid sequence: CSVPTGAGYGYTF.